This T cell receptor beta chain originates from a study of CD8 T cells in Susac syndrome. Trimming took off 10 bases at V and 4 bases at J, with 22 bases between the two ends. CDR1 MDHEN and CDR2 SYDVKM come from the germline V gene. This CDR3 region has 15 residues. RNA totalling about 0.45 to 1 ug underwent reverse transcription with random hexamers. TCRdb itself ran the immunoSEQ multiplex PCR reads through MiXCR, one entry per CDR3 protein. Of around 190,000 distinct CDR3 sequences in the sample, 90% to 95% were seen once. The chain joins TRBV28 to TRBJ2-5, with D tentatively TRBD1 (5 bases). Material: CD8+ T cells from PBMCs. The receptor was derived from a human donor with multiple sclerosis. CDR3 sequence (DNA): TGTGCCACTGCGCCCGCCAGGGATATCTTAGAGACCCAGTACTTC. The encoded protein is CATAPARDILETQYF.